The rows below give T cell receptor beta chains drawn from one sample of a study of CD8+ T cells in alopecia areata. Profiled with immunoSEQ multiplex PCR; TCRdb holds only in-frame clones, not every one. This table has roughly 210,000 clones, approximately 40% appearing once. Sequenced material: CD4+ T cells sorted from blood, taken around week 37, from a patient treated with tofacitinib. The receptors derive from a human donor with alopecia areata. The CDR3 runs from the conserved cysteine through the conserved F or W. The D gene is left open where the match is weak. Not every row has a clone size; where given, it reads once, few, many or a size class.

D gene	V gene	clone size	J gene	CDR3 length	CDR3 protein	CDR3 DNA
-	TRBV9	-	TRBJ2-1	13	CASSVVLRAQQFF	TGTGCCAGCAGCGTAGTGTTGAGGGCTCAGCAGTTCTTC
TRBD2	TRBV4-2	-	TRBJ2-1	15	CASSPGTSRSNEQFF	TGTGCCAGCAGCCCCGGGACTAGCAGATCCAATGAGCAGTTCTTC
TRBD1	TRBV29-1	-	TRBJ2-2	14	CSGGQGLNTGELFF	TGCAGCGGGGGACAGGGGTTGAACACCGGGGAGCTGTTTTTT
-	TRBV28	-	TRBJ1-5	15	CASSPRGLGSEPQHF	TGTGCCAGCAGTCCACGGGGACTCGGGTCAGAGCCCCAGCATTTT
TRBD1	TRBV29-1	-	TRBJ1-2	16	CSVDQSGQGAIYGYTF	TGCAGCGTTGATCAGTCAGGACAGGGGGCGATCTATGGCTACACCTTC
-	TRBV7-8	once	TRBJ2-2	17	CASSSWPGRLNTGELFF	TGTGCCAGCAGCTCCTGGCCCGGACGACTTAACACCGGGGAGCTGTTTTTT
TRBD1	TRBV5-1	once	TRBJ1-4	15	CASSSPGQGGEKLFF	TGCGCCAGCAGCTCCCCAGGCCAGGGGGGTGAAAAACTGTTTTTT
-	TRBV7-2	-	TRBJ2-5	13	CASSRGREETQYF	TGTGCCAGCAGCCGCGGACGGGAGGAGACCCAGTACTTC
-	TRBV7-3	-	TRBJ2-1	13	CASSLARNNEQFF	TGTGCCAGCAGCTTAGCCAGAAACAATGAGCAGTTCTTC
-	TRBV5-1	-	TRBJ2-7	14	CASSLESQTYEQYF	TGCGCCAGCAGCTTGGAATCCCAGACCTACGAGCAGTACTTC
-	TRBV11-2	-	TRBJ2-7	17	CASSLEWGGKSSYEQYF	TGTGCCAGCAGCTTAGAATGGGGCGGGAAGTCTTCCTACGAGCAGTACTTC
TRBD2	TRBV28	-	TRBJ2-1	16	CASSTYSSGSGNEQFF	TGTGCCAGCAGTACCTACTCTAGCGGGAGTGGGAATGAGCAGTTCTTC
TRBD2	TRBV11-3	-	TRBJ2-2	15	CASSPTSANTGELFF	TGTGCCAGCAGCCCGACTAGCGCGAACACCGGGGAGCTGTTTTTT
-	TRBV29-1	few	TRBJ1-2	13	CSVEEGAFSGYTF	TGCAGCGTTGAAGAGGGGGCATTCAGTGGCTACACCTTC
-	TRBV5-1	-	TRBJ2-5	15	CASSLITGYQETQYF	TGCGCCAGCAGCCTGATCACAGGGTACCAAGAGACCCAGTACTTC
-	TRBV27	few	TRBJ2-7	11	CARLEEYEQYF	TGTGCCAGGCTGGAAGAATACGAGCAGTACTTC
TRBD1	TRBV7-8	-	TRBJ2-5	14	CASSLTGAQETQYF	TGTGCCAGCAGCTTAACAGGGGCCCAAGAGACCCAGTACTTC
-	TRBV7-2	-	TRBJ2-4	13	CASSLDVKNIQYF	TGTGCCAGCAGCTTAGACGTAAAAAACATTCAGTACTTC
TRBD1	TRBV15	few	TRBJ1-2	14	CATRPGQGRYGYTF	TGTGCCACCAGGCCGGGACAGGGGCGTTATGGCTACACCTTC
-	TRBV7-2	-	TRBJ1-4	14	CASSLQPAGEKLFF	TGTGCCAGCAGCTTACAGCCGGCGGGTGAAAAACTGTTTTTT
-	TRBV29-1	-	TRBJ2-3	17	CSVEDRLGRGSTDTQYF	TGCAGCGTTGAAGATAGGCTGGGGCGCGGGAGCACAGATACGCAGTATTTT
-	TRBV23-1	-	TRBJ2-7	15	CASSLWTFFPYEQYF	TGCGCCAGCAGCCTTTGGACTTTTTTCCCCTACGAGCAGTACTTC
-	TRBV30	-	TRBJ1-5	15	CAWSVQGPSNQPQHF	TGTGCCTGGAGTGTCCAGGGGCCTAGCAATCAGCCCCAGCATTTT
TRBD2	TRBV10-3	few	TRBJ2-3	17	CAVSPVASGASTDTQYF	TGTGCCGTATCCCCCGTGGCTAGCGGGGCTAGCACAGATACGCAGTATTTT
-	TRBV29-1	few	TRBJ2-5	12	CSVRAGGETQYF	TGCAGCGTTCGGGCCGGGGGAGAGACCCAGTACTTC
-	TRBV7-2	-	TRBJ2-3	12	CASSLIRVTQYF	TGTGCCAGCAGCTTAATCCGGGTTACGCAGTATTTT
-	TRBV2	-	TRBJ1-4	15	CASSDQAGRNEKLFF	TGTGCCAGCAGTGATCAAGCAGGGAGGAATGAAAAACTGTTTTTT
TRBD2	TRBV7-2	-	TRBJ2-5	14	CASSPGLAQETQYF	TGTGCCAGCAGCCCCGGACTAGCTCAGGAGACCCAGTACTTC
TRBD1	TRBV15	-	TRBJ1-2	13	CATSRRDREGYTF	TGTGCCACCAGCAGGCGGGACAGGGAAGGCTACACCTTC
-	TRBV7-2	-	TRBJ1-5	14	CASSFLGGGQPQHF	TGTGCCAGCAGTTTCCTTGGGGGGGGTCAGCCCCAGCATTTT
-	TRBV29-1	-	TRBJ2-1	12	CSSREGSSEQFF	TGCAGCTCTAGAGAAGGGTCCTCTGAGCAGTTCTTC
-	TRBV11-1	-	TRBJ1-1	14	CASSPGPRGAGAFF	TGTGCCAGCAGCCCAGGACCGAGGGGCGCGGGAGCTTTCTTT
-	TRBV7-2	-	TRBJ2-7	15	CASSPPPSFLQEQYF	TGTGCCAGCAGCCCTCCCCCGAGCTTCCTACAAGAGCAGTACTTC
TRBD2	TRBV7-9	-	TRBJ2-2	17	CASSQLVAGVPAGELFF	TGTGCCAGCAGCCAGTTGGTGGCGGGAGTCCCCGCCGGGGAGCTGTTTTTT
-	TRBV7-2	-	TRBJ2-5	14	CASSSHRAQETQYF	TGTGCCAGCAGCTCCCACAGGGCTCAAGAGACCCAGTACTTC
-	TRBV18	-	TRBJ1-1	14	CASSPQGDGTEAFF	TGTGCCAGCTCACCACAGGGAGATGGAACTGAAGCTTTCTTT
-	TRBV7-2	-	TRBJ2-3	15	CASSLLATSTDTQYF	TGTGCCAGCAGCTTACTAGCGACTAGCACAGATACGCAGTATTTT
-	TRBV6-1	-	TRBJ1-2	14	CASSFGREIYGYTF	TGTGCCAGCAGCTTCGGGCGGGAGATATATGGCTACACCTTC
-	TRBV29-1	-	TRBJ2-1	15	CSVYRPGTPYNEQFF	TGCAGCGTCTATCGTCCGGGGACCCCCTACAATGAGCAGTTCTTC
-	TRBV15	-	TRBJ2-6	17	CATSRANRFSGANVLTF	TGTGCCACCAGCAGAGCTAACCGTTTCTCTGGGGCCAACGTCCTGACTTTC
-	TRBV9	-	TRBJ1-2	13	CASSVVESYGYTF	TGTGCCAGCAGCGTAGTGGAGAGCTATGGCTACACCTTC
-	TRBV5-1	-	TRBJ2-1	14	CASSSPGSYNEQFF	TGCGCCAGCAGCTCCCCCGGGAGCTACAATGAGCAGTTCTTC
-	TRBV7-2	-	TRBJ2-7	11	CASSLGWAETF	TGTGCCAGCAGCTTAGGGTGGGCTGAGACCTTC
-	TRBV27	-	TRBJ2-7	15	CASSLLPWGTYEQYF	TGTGCCAGCAGTTTATTGCCTTGGGGCACCTACGAGCAGTACTTC
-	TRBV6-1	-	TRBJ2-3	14	CASSEVGVTDTQYF	TGTGCCAGCAGTGAAGTTGGAGTCACAGATACGCAGTATTTT
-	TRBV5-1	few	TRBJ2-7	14	CASSFGTLRYEQYF	TGCGCCAGCAGCTTCGGGACATTACGCTACGAGCAGTACTTC
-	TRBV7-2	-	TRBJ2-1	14	CASSLGSSYNEQFF	TGTGCCAGCAGCTTGGGCAGCTCCTACAATGAGCAGTTCTTC
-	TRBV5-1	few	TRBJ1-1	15	CASSAPQGSFTEAFF	TGCGCCAGCAGCGCCCCCCAGGGTAGCTTCACTGAAGCTTTCTTT
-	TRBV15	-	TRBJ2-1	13	CATSRDRNSRQFF	TGTGCCACCAGCAGAGATCGGAACAGTCGACAGTTCTTC